Given below is one T cell receptor (beta chain) in context. These data belong to a study of blood T cells in healthy people across ages. A second PCR of roughly 6 to 12 cycles used a sample-barcoded 5' primer and a J-beta primer mix. TCRdb independently ran MiXCR on the 5' RACE reads; one entry per CDR3 protein. The sample has approximately 800,000 distinct CDR3 sequences, more than 35% seen once; the top ten hold 15% to 20%. Sequenced input: blood. This TCR derives from a man at least 80 years old in good health.

The CDR3 reads CSASGSGYNEQFF. CDR3 in DNA: TGCAGTGCTAGTGGTAGCGGATACAATGAGCAGTTCTTC. V is TRBV20-1 and J is TRBJ2-1; D might be TRBD2 (6 bases). The CDR3 has 13 residues. In germline, CDR1 is DFQATT, CDR2 SNEGSKA (reference sequence). V lost 3 bases to trimming and J lost 4 bases, with 10 bases between them.